What follows describes a single TCR beta chain. The V gene lost 3 bases and the J gene lost 2 bases, with 17 bases spanning the gap. The CDR3 runs to 16 residues. In germline, CDR1 is KGHSH, CDR2 LQKENI. This sample was included in a study of T cell changes during pregnancy in multiple sclerosis. TCRdb keeps only in-frame clones here, not all; method: immunoSEQ multiplex PCR. The sample shows 25,000 to 35,000 clones, 90% of them seen only once. The origin of this receptor is a female donor in good health, enrolled as a control in a pregnancy study. This chain links TRBV18 with TRBJ2-7, with D maybe TRBD2 (7 bases). This specimen consisted of CD4+ T cells from peripheral blood mononuclear cells, obtained in the third trimester of pregnancy. CDR3 sequence: CASSPPLGGTTYEQYF. CDR3 DNA: TGTGCCAGCTCACCTCCCCTGGGGGGGACAACCTACGAGCAGTACTTC.